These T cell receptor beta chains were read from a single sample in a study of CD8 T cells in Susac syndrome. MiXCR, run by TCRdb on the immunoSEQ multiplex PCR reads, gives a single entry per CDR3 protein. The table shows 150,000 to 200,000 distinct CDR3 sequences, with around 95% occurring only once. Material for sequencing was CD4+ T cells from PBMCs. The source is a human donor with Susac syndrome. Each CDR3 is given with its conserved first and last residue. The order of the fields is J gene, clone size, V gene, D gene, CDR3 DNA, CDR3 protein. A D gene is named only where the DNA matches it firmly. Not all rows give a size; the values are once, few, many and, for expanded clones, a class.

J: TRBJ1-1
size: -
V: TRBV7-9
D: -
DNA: TGTGCCAGCAGCCCGGTGGGCACTGAAGCTTTCTTT
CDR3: CASSPVGTEAFF

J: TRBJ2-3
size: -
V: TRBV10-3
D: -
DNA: TGTGCCATCATATCGGCTTCGGGACTCATTAGCACAGATACGCAGTATTTT
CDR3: CAIISASGLISTDTQYF

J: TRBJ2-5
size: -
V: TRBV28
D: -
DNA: TGTGCCAGCAGTTTGTCGGGCCCGGGACAAGAGACCCAGTACTTC
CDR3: CASSLSGPGQETQYF

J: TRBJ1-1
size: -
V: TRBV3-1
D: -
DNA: TGTGCCAGCAGCCAACTTAAACGGGGGCTAGAAGCTTTCTTT
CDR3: CASSQLKRGLEAFF

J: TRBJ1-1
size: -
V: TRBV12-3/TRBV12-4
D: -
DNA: TGTGCCAGCAGTTTAAAACTCTTCACTGAAGCTTTCTTT
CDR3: CASSLKLFTEAFF

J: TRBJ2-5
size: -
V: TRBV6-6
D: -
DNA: TGTGCCAGCAGTTACTCGTCCAGGGTTGGAGCGGGGACCCAGTACTTC
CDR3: CASSYSSRVGAGTQYF

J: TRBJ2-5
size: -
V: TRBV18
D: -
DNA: TGTGCCAGCTCACCACCGTTGGCCGTTTCTGAGACCCAGTACTTC
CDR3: CASSPPLAVSETQYF

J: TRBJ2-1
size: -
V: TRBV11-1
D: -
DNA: TGTGCCAGCAGCTTAGGCCGGAGCAATGAGCAGTTCTTC
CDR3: CASSLGRSNEQFF

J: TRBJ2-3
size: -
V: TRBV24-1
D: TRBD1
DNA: TGTGCCACCACCGGGACAGGGGGCACAGATACGCAGTATTTT
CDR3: CATTGTGGTDTQYF

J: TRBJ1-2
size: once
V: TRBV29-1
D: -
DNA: TGCAGCGTTGAAGGAAAGGGCTCTGGCTACACCTTC
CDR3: CSVEGKGSGYTF

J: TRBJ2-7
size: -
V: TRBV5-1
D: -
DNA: TGCGCCAGCAGCTTGGGTGCCTCTAACGAGCAGTACTTC
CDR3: CASSLGASNEQYF

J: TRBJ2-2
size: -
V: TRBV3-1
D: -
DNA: TGTGCCAGCAGCCAAAGATCATCAGGAGGAACCGGGGAGCTGTTTTTT
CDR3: CASSQRSSGGTGELFF